What follows are 2 T cell receptor beta chains derived from one specimen sequenced in a study of shared clonotypes between healthy human individuals. The table came from immunoSEQ multiplex PCR; TCRdb's copy has only in-frame clones and leaves some out. The table includes about 2.3 million clones, around 92% detected once. The sequenced sample was naive CD4+ T cells from PBMCs. Subset: CD45RA+ positively selected. The receptors derive from a young man in good health. Some clones in this sample may be carry-over from other donors' samples.

The chain combines TRBV28 with TRBJ1-5, with TRBD1 as a possible D gene (5 bases). Germline lookup yields CDR1 MDHEN and CDR2 SYDVKM. This CDR3 has 17 residues. V shed 2 bases and J shed 0 bases, with 14 bases lying between them. The CDR3 loop reads CASSLRQGPYSNQPQHF. DNA of the CDR3: TGTGCCAGCAGTTTAAGGCAGGGTCCCTATAGCAATCAGCCCCAGCATTTT.

This sequence joins TRBV2 and TRBJ2-1; D gene ambiguous. CDR1 and CDR2 from the germline V gene are SNHLY and FYNNEI. Trimming cost V 6 bases and J 0 bases, with 15 bases left between them. The CDR3 loop spans 16 amino acids. CDR3 sequence reads: CASSPRLAPSYNEQFF. The CDR3 coding sequence is TGTGCCAGCAGCCCACGACTTGCCCCCTCCTACAATGAGCAGTTCTTC.